Listed below are T cell receptor beta chains from one sample, sequenced in a study of CD8 T cells in ankylosing spondylitis. TCRdb processed the 5' RACE reads anew with MiXCR; each CDR3 protein has one entry. The sample records a few hundred thousand distinct CDR3 sequences, around 7.9% being singletons. Material: blood, either unsorted or a sorted T cell fraction (not recorded which). These receptors all come from a male donor with ankylosing spondylitis. The CDR3 runs from the conserved cysteine through the conserved F or W. D genes are given only for firm matches. Only some rows state a clone size, as once, few, many or a class for expanded clones.

>-|TRBV27|few|TRBJ2-3
TGTGCCAGCCAACGACTCCTTAGCACAGATACGCAGTATTTT
CASQRLLSTDTQYF
>TRBD2|TRBV9|few|TRBJ2-7
TGTGCCAGCAGCGCCCGAGCGGGGCGGGGTGGCACCTACGAGCAGTACTTC
CASSARAGRGGTYEQYF
>-|TRBV20-1|many|TRBJ2-5
TGCAGTGCTAGGGCCAGACCTAAGGAGACCCAGTACTTC
CSARARPKETQYF
>-|TRBV6-5|many|TRBJ1-5
TGTGCCAGCAGTTACTCCTTTGGGAGCAATCAGCCCCAGCATTTT
CASSYSFGSNQPQHF
>-|TRBV28|many|TRBJ2-1
TGTGCCAGCAAGTTCGGGGCGGAGCAGTTCTTC
CASKFGAEQFF
>-|TRBV9|many|TRBJ2-2
TGTGCCAGCAGTTCGAACACCGGGGAGCTGTTTTTT
CASSSNTGELFF
>-|TRBV6-2/TRBV6-3|many|TRBJ2-4
TGTGCCAGCAGTCCCGACAGGATGCAGGACATTCAGTACTTC
CASSPDRMQDIQYF
>TRBD2|TRBV7-2|few|TRBJ2-7
TGTGCCAGCAGCTGGGGACTAGCGACTATCTACGAGCAGTACTTC
CASSWGLATIYEQYF
>TRBD1|TRBV9|few|TRBJ2-7
TGTGCCAGCAGCCCTATCCGGGACAGCCCCTACGAGCAGTACTTC
CASSPIRDSPYEQYF
>-|TRBV29-1|many|TRBJ1-2
TGCAGCGTTGAAAAAACAGGCCTTAACTATGGCTACACCTTC
CSVEKTGLNYGYTF
>-|TRBV6-5|many|TRBJ1-3
TGTGCCAGCAGTTACGTCCGATCTGGAAACACCATATATTTT
CASSYVRSGNTIYF
>-|TRBV5-5|many|TRBJ1-5
TGTGCCAGCAGCTTGAGGGCGATAGGGGACGGAGATCAGCCCCAGCATTTT
CASSLRAIGDGDQPQHF
>TRBD2|TRBV19|-|TRBJ2-2
TGTGCCAGTAGTTTCGCTAGCGGGAGGGCCCTCACCGGGGAGCTGTTTTTT
CASSFASGRALTGELFF
>TRBD2|TRBV9|-|TRBJ2-7
TGTGCCAGCCAGGCCGGGACTAGCGGGAGCTACGAGCAGTACTTC
CASQAGTSGSYEQYF
>-|TRBV7-9|many|TRBJ1-6
TGTGCCAGCAGCTTAGGTTCACCCCTCCACTTT
CASSLGSPLHF
>-|TRBV12-3/TRBV12-4|many|TRBJ1-2
TGTGCCAGTCCCCGGGGGGCCTATGACTATGGCTACACCTTC
CASPRGAYDYGYTF
>TRBD1|TRBV6-5|few|TRBJ1-1
TGTGCCAGCAGTTACCTTATGCAGGGGGTGAACACTGAAGCTTTCTTT
CASSYLMQGVNTEAFF
>-|TRBV15|-|TRBJ2-2
TGTGCCACCAGCAGAGCACCGGGGAGCGAGTCCGGGGAGCTGTTTTTT
CATSRAPGSESGELFF
>-|TRBV7-8|few|TRBJ2-5
TGTGCCAGCAGCTTTAGGACCCAGTACTTC
CASSFRTQYF
>-|TRBV11-2|many|TRBJ1-3
TGTGCCAGCAGCTTAACTAACAGCCTCTCCTCTGGAAACACCATATATTTT
CASSLTNSLSSGNTIYF
>-|TRBV12-3/TRBV12-4|many|TRBJ2-4
TGTGCCAGCAGTTCAGGGGGGGCCAAAAACATTCAGTACTTC
CASSSGGAKNIQYF
>-|TRBV12-5|many|TRBJ2-1
TGTGCTAGTGGGGCCCGGACCGGGACACCTTCCTACAATGAGCAGTTCTTC
CASGARTGTPSYNEQFF
>-|TRBV4-1|many|TRBJ2-5
TGCGCCAGCAGCCAAGTGACGGGCCCCCAAGAGACCCAGTACTTC
CASSQVTGPQETQYF
>TRBD1|TRBV11-2|-|TRBJ2-2
TGTGCCAGCAGCTCTAGAGAGGACAGGGGGTACACCGGGGAGCTGTTTTTT
CASSSREDRGYTGELFF
>-|TRBV29-1|many|TRBJ2-3
TGCAGCGTTGTTGGCCCCGGGGATACGCAGTATTTT
CSVVGPGDTQYF
>TRBD1|TRBV4-1|-|TRBJ1-1
TGCGCCAGCAGCCAAGATCGACGACAGGGGACGAACACTGAAGCTTTCTTT
CASSQDRRQGTNTEAFF
>TRBD2|TRBV27|-|TRBJ2-7
TGTGCCACCGGGAGGGGCTACGAGCAGTACTTC
CATGRGYEQYF
>-|TRBV7-9|-|TRBJ2-5
TGTGCCAGCAGCTTGCTGAGCGGAGGCTCCCAAGAGACCCAGTACTTC
CASSLLSGGSQETQYF
>-|TRBV6-5|many|TRBJ2-7
TGTGCCAGCAGTTACTCGATCCCCGGACAGTCACCCTACGAGCAGTACTTC
CASSYSIPGQSPYEQYF
>-|TRBV4-3|many|TRBJ2-5
TGCGCCAGCAGCCAAGATCTAGCGAGCCAAGAGACCCAGTACTTC
CASSQDLASQETQYF
>-|TRBV29-1|many|TRBJ1-3
TGCAGCGTTGTAGCCCACACCCCTGGAAACACCATATATTTT
CSVVAHTPGNTIYF
>-|TRBV21-1|many|TRBJ2-7
TGTGCCAGCAGCAGACCGGGACAGGGGTGGGTGGAGCAGTACTTC
CASSRPGQGWVEQYF
>-|TRBV10-3|many|TRBJ2-7
TGTGCCATCAGTGACTCCTACGAGCAGTACTTC
CAISDSYEQYF
>-|TRBV25-1|many|TRBJ1-1
TGTGCCAGCAGCCCGGGACTTTACACTGAAGCTTTCTTT
CASSPGLYTEAFF
>TRBD1|TRBV20-1|many|TRBJ1-5
TGCAGTGCAACCAGACAGGGGGCAATTAATCAGCCCCAGCATTTT
CSATRQGAINQPQHF
>-|TRBV5-1|few|TRBJ2-7
TGCGCCAGCAGCCCCCCCGCCTACGAGCAGTACTTC
CASSPPAYEQYF
>-|TRBV29-1|-|TRBJ1-1
TGCAGCTCCTCAAGGGGACGTACTGAAGCTTTCTTT
CSSSRGRTEAFF
>TRBD2|TRBV15|-|TRBJ2-5
TGTGCCACCAGCAGTACAGCGGGAGGGACCCAGTACTTC
CATSSTAGGTQYF
>-|TRBV7-2|few|TRBJ1-1
TGTGCCAGCAGCCTACGGACAAGTGAAGCTTTCTTT
CASSLRTSEAFF
>-|TRBV11-1|many|TRBJ2-7
TGTGCCAGCAGCTTTCATGGGACAAGGGAGCTTTTCTACGAGCAGTACTTC
CASSFHGTRELFYEQYF
>TRBD2|TRBV27|few|TRBJ2-7
TGTGCCAGCAGTTTTAGTTTAGCGGGGACCTACGAGCAGTACTTC
CASSFSLAGTYEQYF
>-|TRBV6-5|few|TRBJ1-4
TGTGCCAGCAGTTACTCGTCGGGGGAGCGTAATGAAAAACTGTTTTTT
CASSYSSGERNEKLFF
>TRBD1|TRBV5-1|many|TRBJ2-1
TGCGCCAGCACCCGTTACAGGGGGCCTAATGAGCAGTTCTTC
CASTRYRGPNEQFF
>TRBD2|TRBV20-1|many|TRBJ2-2
TGCAGTGCCCCCGTACGGGGGGTCACCGGGGAGCTGTTTTTT
CSAPVRGVTGELFF
>-|TRBV20-1|few|TRBJ2-5
TGCAGTGCTAGCCCTACGACTAGTAATAGGGCGGAGACCCAGTACTTC
CSASPTTSNRAETQYF